Listed below are T cell receptor beta chains from one sample, sequenced in a study of blood T cells in healthy people across ages. One entry per CDR3 protein results from TCRdb running MiXCR on the 5' RACE reads. The table shows over 1,200,000 distinct CDR3 sequences, with approximately 59% occurring only once. Sequenced material: blood. The receptors come from a man aged 18 to 30 in good health. CDR3s include the opening cysteine and the closing phenylalanine or tryptophan. Each record gives: D gene, clone size, J gene, V gene, CDR3 DNA, CDR3 protein. D genes are given only for firm matches. Rows give clone size only sometimes, using once, few, many, or a class for an expanded clone.

D: NA; size: NA; J: TRBJ2-5; V: TRBV15; DNA: TGTGCCACCAGCAGAGATAACGGGGAGACCCAGTACTTC; CDR3: CATSRDNGETQYF
D: NA; size: NA; J: TRBJ1-6; V: TRBV11-2; DNA: TGTGCCAGCAGACCTCTAAGGGGTAGTAATTCACCCCTCCACTTT; CDR3: CASRPLRGSNSPLHF
D: NA; size: NA; J: TRBJ2-1; V: TRBV6-2/TRBV6-3; DNA: TGTGCCAGCAGCCGAGGACTGAGTGGAGAGACCCAGTTCTTC; CDR3: CASSRGLSGETQFF
D: TRBD1; size: NA; J: TRBJ2-3; V: TRBV10-3; DNA: TGTGCCATCAGGGAGGACAGGGGCTGGACAGATACGCAGTATTTT; CDR3: CAIREDRGWTDTQYF
D: NA; size: NA; J: TRBJ1-1; V: TRBV12-3/TRBV12-4; DNA: TGTGCCAGCAGTTCTCCGGGACGGGGGACTGAAGCTTTCTTT; CDR3: CASSSPGRGTEAFF
D: NA; size: NA; J: TRBJ2-5; V: TRBV5-5; DNA: TGTGCCAGCAGCTTATGGGATTGGGGAACCGGGGAGAGCGAGACCCAGTACTTC; CDR3: CASSLWDWGTGESETQYF
D: TRBD1; size: NA; J: TRBJ2-7; V: TRBV27; DNA: TGTGCCAGCAGTTTTAGCCTTCCGACAGGGCCCTACGAGCAGTACTTC; CDR3: CASSFSLPTGPYEQYF
D: NA; size: NA; J: TRBJ2-4; V: TRBV4-1; DNA: TGCGCCAGCAGCACCCGCCTCCTAGCCAAAAACATTCAGTACTTC; CDR3: CASSTRLLAKNIQYF
D: NA; size: NA; J: TRBJ2-1; V: TRBV28; DNA: TGTGCCAGCAGTGTACAGCCGCCGACTTTCTACAATGAGCAGTTCTTC; CDR3: CASSVQPPTFYNEQFF
D: TRBD1; size: NA; J: TRBJ2-7; V: TRBV19; DNA: TGTGCCAGTAGGGGACAGTCGACCTACGAGCAGTACTTC; CDR3: CASRGQSTYEQYF
D: NA; size: NA; J: TRBJ1-1; V: TRBV21-1; DNA: TGTGCCAGCAACACGGACAGAAGGGTGCACACTGAAGCTTTCTTT; CDR3: CASNTDRRVHTEAFF
D: NA; size: NA; J: TRBJ1-2; V: TRBV27; DNA: TGTGCCAGCAGCGTTGGGCCGGGGGAGGGACTTTGGTATGGCTACACCTTC; CDR3: CASSVGPGEGLWYGYTF
D: NA; size: many; J: TRBJ2-1; V: TRBV20-1; DNA: TGCAGTGCTAGACACAGGGATTGGGAGCAGTTCTTC; CDR3: CSARHRDWEQFF
D: TRBD2; size: NA; J: TRBJ2-5; V: TRBV20-1; DNA: TGCAGTGCTTTCCCTAGCGGGAGCGGGGGCCAAAAAGAGACCCAGTACTTC; CDR3: CSAFPSGSGGQKETQYF
D: NA; size: NA; J: TRBJ1-2; V: TRBV30; DNA: TGTGCCTGGAGTTTTGGGGGAGGCTACACCTTC; CDR3: CAWSFGGGYTF
D: NA; size: NA; J: TRBJ2-7; V: TRBV28; DNA: TGTGCCAGCAGTTTACAGGACAGAGAATTATACGAGCAGTACTTC; CDR3: CASSLQDRELYEQYF
D: NA; size: NA; J: TRBJ1-5; V: TRBV20-1; DNA: TGCAGTGCTAGAGGGGGGAACAGAATAAATCAGCCCCAGCATTTT; CDR3: CSARGGNRINQPQHF
D: TRBD2; size: NA; J: TRBJ2-1; V: TRBV4-2; DNA: TGTGCCAGCAGCCAAGTACCTAGCGGGCACAATGAGCAGTTCTTC; CDR3: CASSQVPSGHNEQFF
D: NA; size: few; J: TRBJ1-2; V: TRBV7-2; DNA: TGTGCCAGCAGCTTAGCGAGGGAGGCCACCTTC; CDR3: CASSLAREATF
D: NA; size: NA; J: TRBJ2-7; V: TRBV4-1; DNA: TGCGCCAGCAGCCAAGGGCCCCGGCCCTCCTACGAGCAGTACTTC; CDR3: CASSQGPRPSYEQYF
D: TRBD1; size: few; J: TRBJ1-4; V: TRBV29-1; DNA: TGCAGCGTTGCCCCGCAGGGGGATGAAAAACTGTTTTTT; CDR3: CSVAPQGDEKLFF
D: TRBD2; size: NA; J: TRBJ2-5; V: TRBV3-1; DNA: TGTGCCAGCAGCCCCGAGCGGGGGGCCTACCAAGAGACCCAGTACTTC; CDR3: CASSPERGAYQETQYF
D: NA; size: NA; J: TRBJ2-1; V: TRBV20-1; DNA: TGCAGTGGCACGACTCCTAGGGTTGAGCAGTTCTTC; CDR3: CSGTTPRVEQFF
D: NA; size: few; J: TRBJ1-2; V: TRBV7-9; DNA: TGTGCCAGCAGCGACAATCTTGAGAGTAACTATGGCTACACCTTC; CDR3: CASSDNLESNYGYTF
D: NA; size: NA; J: TRBJ2-7; V: TRBV20-1; DNA: TGCAGTGCTGGGGACCAGCGGGTTTCCTACGAGCAGTACTTC; CDR3: CSAGDQRVSYEQYF
D: NA; size: once; J: TRBJ1-1; V: TRBV12-3/TRBV12-4; DNA: TGTGCCAGCAGGTACCAAGAAGAAGAAGCTTTCTTT; CDR3: CASRYQEEEAFF
D: NA; size: NA; J: TRBJ2-1; V: TRBV6-5; DNA: TGTGCCAGCAGTTATTCTTCCGCGGGCCTCCTCAATGAGCAGTTCTTC; CDR3: CASSYSSAGLLNEQFF
D: TRBD2; size: once; J: TRBJ2-3; V: TRBV14; DNA: TGTGCCAGCAGCCAGGGACTAGCGGGAGGACCGGATAGCACAGATACGCAGTATTTT; CDR3: CASSQGLAGGPDSTDTQYF
D: NA; size: once; J: TRBJ1-6; V: TRBV20-1; DNA: TGCAGTGCTAGAGAACGGGGAGGTGTCTATAATTCACCCCTCCACTTT; CDR3: CSARERGGVYNSPLHF
D: NA; size: NA; J: TRBJ1-3; V: TRBV25-1; DNA: TGTGCCAGCCAGGGTTCCGCTGGAAACACCATATATTTT; CDR3: CASQGSAGNTIYF
D: TRBD1; size: NA; J: TRBJ1-4; V: TRBV27; DNA: TGTGCCAGCAGTTTATGGGACAGCGAAAAACTGTTTTTT; CDR3: CASSLWDSEKLFF
D: NA; size: NA; J: TRBJ2-1; V: TRBV25-1; DNA: TGTGCCAGCAGTGAACAATCCGAGGGGGGTGAGCAGTTCTTC; CDR3: CASSEQSEGGEQFF
D: TRBD1; size: NA; J: TRBJ2-1; V: TRBV20-1; DNA: TGCAGTGCTAGAGGGGACAGGGGGCGGGATGAGCAGTTCTTC; CDR3: CSARGDRGRDEQFF
D: NA; size: NA; J: TRBJ1-2; V: TRBV28; DNA: TGTGCCAGCAGTGCTTTAGGGGGGGAGACTGGCTACACCTTC; CDR3: CASSALGGETGYTF
D: NA; size: few; J: TRBJ1-4; V: TRBV7-2; DNA: TGTGCCAGCAGCTTAGCAAACGGAGCAACTAATGAAAAACTGTTTTTT; CDR3: CASSLANGATNEKLFF
D: NA; size: few; J: TRBJ1-2; V: TRBV12-3/TRBV12-4; DNA: TGTGCCAGCAGTTCCGGGCCGGGATATGGCTACACCTTC; CDR3: CASSSGPGYGYTF
D: NA; size: NA; J: TRBJ1-1; V: TRBV28; DNA: TGTGCCAGCAGTTCCCCCGGCCAGGGGAGCACTGAAGCTTTCTTT; CDR3: CASSSPGQGSTEAFF
D: TRBD2; size: NA; J: TRBJ2-1; V: TRBV29-1; DNA: TGCAGCGTTGAGGAGGAGCGGACAATGGGACTAGCGGGAGGGGATGAGCAGTTCTTC; CDR3: CSVEEERTMGLAGGDEQFF